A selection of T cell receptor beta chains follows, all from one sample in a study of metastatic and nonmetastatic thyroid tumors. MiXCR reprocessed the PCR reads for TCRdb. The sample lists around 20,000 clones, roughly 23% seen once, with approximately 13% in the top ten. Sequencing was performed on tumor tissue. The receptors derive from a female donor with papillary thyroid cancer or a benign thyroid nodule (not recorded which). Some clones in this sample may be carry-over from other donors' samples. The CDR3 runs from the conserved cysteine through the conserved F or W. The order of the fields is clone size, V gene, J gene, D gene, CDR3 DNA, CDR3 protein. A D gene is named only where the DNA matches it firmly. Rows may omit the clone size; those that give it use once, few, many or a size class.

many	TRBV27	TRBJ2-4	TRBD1	TGTGCCAGCAGTTCCTCGACAGGGACCAAAAACATTCAGTACTTC	CASSSSTGTKNIQYF
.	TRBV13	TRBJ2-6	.	TGTGCCAGCAGCTTAATCCGTTCGGGGGCCAACGTCCTGACTTTC	CASSLIRSGANVLTF
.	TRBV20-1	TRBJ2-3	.	TGCAGTGCTAGAGCCCCGCGACCTACCCGGCAAAATACGCAGTATTTT	CSARAPRPTRQNTQYF
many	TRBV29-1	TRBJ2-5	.	TGCAGCGTTGCGAGGGGACAAGAGACCCAGTACTTC	CSVARGQETQYF
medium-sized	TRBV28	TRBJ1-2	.	TGTGCCAGCAGTTTAGGAGGGAATTTCTACTACACCTTC	CASSLGGNFYYTF
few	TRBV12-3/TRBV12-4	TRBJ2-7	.	TGTGCCAGCAGTTTAAGGAAACCGCGCTACGAGCAGTACTTC	CASSLRKPRYEQYF
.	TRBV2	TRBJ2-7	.	TGTGCCAGCAGTGAAAGCTTAGGGTTCCTCGGGGGCGAGCAGTACTTC	CASSESLGFLGGEQYF
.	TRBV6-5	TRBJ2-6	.	TGTGCCAACAGTTACCAGGGTTTCTCTGGGGCCAACTTCCTGACTTTC	CANSYQGFSGANFLTF
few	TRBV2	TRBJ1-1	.	TGTGCCAGCAGTGTTCTGGGGCCTGAAGCTTTCTTT	CASSVLGPEAFF
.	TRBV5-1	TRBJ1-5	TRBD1	TGCGCCAGCAGCTTGGACGGGACAGTCCTTCAGCCCCAGCATTTT	CASSLDGTVLQPQHF
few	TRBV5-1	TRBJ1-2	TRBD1	TGCGCCAGCAGCCCGGAACCGGGACAGGGGGTTTATGGCTACACCTTC	CASSPEPGQGVYGYTF
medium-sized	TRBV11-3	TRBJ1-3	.	TGTGCCAGCAGCTTCCAAGGGGCCAGCCCCTCTGGAAACACCATATATTTT	CASSFQGASPSGNTIYF
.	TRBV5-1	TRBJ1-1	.	TGCGCCAGCAGCTTGGCCTCGGGGTGCGCTTTGAACACTGAAGCTTTCTTT	CASSLASGCALNTEAFF
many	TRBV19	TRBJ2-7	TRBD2	TGTGCCAGCAAAAAAGGGTCGGCGGGGGGATCCTACGAGCAGTACTTC	CASKKGSAGGSYEQYF
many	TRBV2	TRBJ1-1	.	TGTGCCAGTAATACGGTGATGAACACTGAAGCTTTCTTT	CASNTVMNTEAFF
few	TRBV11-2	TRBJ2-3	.	TGTGCCAGCAGCTTAGAGGCAGGGCCCGATACGCAGTATTTT	CASSLEAGPDTQYF
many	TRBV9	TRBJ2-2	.	TGTGCCAGCAGCGGGAGGACTTCGGACGGGGAGCTGTTTTTT	CASSGRTSDGELFF
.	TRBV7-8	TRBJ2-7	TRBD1	TGTGCCAGCAGCCGGGACAGGTCCTCCTACGAGCAGTACTTC	CASSRDRSSYEQYF
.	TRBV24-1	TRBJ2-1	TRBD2	TGTGCCACCAGTGATCCCAGCGGGACGCCGGGTAATGAGCAGTTCTTC	CATSDPSGTPGNEQFF
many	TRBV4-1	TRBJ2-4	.	TGCGCCAGCAGCCAAGGTTCAAGATCAAACATTCAGTACTTC	CASSQGSRSNIQYF
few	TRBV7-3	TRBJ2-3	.	TGTGCCAGCAGCTTAACGAACGACGGAAGCACAGATACGCAGTATTTT	CASSLTNDGSTDTQYF
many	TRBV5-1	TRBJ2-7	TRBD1	TGCGCCAGCAGCTGGGGACAGGGGGCCTACGAGCAGTACTTC	CASSWGQGAYEQYF
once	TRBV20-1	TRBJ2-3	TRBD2	TGCAGTGCTAGGCTGAGGGGACTAGCGGGAGCTAGGCCGAGAACAGATACGCAGTATTTT	CSARLRGLAGARPRTDTQYF
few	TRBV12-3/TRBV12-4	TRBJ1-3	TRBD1	TGTGCCAGCAGCCGGACAGGGATACTCTCTGGAAACACCATATATTTT	CASSRTGILSGNTIYF
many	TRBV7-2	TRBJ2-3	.	TGTGCCAGCAGCCAGCAGGGAGATACGCAGTATTTT	CASSQQGDTQYF
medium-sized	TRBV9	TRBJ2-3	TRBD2	TGTGCCAGCAGCGTAGGTAGCGGGAGTGGGACAGATACGCAGTATTTT	CASSVGSGSGTDTQYF
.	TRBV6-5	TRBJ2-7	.	TGTGCCAGCAGTTCAGTGATTTGGGGGTCCTACGAGCAGTACTTC	CASSSVIWGSYEQYF
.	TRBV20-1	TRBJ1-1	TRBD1	TGCAGTGCAGCGGAAGAGGGACAGGGGATGAGTCGGACTGAAGCTTTCTTT	CSAAEEGQGMSRTEAFF
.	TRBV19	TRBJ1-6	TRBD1	TGTGCCAGTAGTATCGCACAGGGGAATTCACCCCTCCACTTT	CASSIAQGNSPLHF
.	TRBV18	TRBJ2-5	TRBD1	TGTGCCAGTCTACAGGGGTCGGGTGAGACCCAGTACTTC	CASLQGSGETQYF
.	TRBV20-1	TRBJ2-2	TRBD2	TGCAGTGCAAAGGAGACTAGCGGGCGGATACATACGAACACCGGGGAGCTGTTTTTT	CSAKETSGRIHTNTGELFF
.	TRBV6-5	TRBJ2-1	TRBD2	TGTGCCAGCAGGTTAGGTCTAGCGGGCAATGAGCAGTTCTTC	CASRLGLAGNEQFF
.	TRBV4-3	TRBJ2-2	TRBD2	TGCGCCAGCAGCCACCCCGGACTAGCCCCCACCGGGGAGCTGTTTTTT	CASSHPGLAPTGELFF
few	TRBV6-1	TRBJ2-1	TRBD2	TGTGCCAGCAGTGCAATGGTGGGTAGCGGGTGGAATGAGCAGTTCTTC	CASSAMVGSGWNEQFF
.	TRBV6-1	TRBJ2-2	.	TGTGCCAGCAGCGAGATAAACACCGGGGAGCTGTTTTTT	CASSEINTGELFF
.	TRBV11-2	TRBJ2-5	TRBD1	TGTGCCAGCAGCTTAGGCCGTGACAGGGTGGCAGGCCGTCGTGAGACCCAGTACTTC	CASSLGRDRVAGRRETQYF
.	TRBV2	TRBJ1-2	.	TGTGCCAGCAGTGACAGGACCAAGGACTATGGCTACACCTTC	CASSDRTKDYGYTF
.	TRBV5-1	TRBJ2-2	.	TGCGCCAGCAGCTTGCTTGCGATATCGGGCACCGGGGAGCTGTTTTTT	CASSLLAISGTGELFF
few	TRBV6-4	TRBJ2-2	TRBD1	TGTGCCAGCAGTGAGGGACAGGACACCGGGGAGCTGTTTTTT	CASSEGQDTGELFF
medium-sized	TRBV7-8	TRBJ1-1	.	TGTGCCAGCAGGGAGACAGCTGGAGCTGAAGCTTTCTTT	CASRETAGAEAFF
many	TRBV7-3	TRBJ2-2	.	TGTGCCAGCAGCTTGGAAGGAACCGGGGAGCTGTTTTTT	CASSLEGTGELFF
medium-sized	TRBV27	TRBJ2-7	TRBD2	TGTGCCAGCAGGGGGGGGACTAGCGGTACCTACGAGCAGTACTTC	CASRGGTSGTYEQYF
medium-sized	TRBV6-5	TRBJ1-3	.	TGTGCCAGCAGTTACGACCTATTTGGAAACACCATATATTTT	CASSYDLFGNTIYF
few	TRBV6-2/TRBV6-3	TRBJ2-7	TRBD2	TGTGCCAGCAGTCCCGGGACTAGGGGTGAGCAGTACTTC	CASSPGTRGEQYF
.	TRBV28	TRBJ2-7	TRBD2	TGTGCCAGCAGTACCAGGACTAGCCATTCCCCCTACGAGCAGTACTTC	CASSTRTSHSPYEQYF
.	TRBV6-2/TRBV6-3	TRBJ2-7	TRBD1	TGTGCCAGCAGAAGGGGACAGGGATCCTACGAGCAGTACTTC	CASRRGQGSYEQYF
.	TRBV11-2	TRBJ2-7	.	TGTGCCAGCAGCTTACACTCCTACGAGCAGTACTTC	CASSLHSYEQYF
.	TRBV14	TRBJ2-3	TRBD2	TGTGCCAGCAGCCAAAGTAGCGGGAGTAGCAGGCGCACAGATACGCAGTATTTT	CASSQSSGSSRRTDTQYF
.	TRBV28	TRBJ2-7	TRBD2	TGTGCCAGCGCCGGGACTAGCGGGGCGAGCTCCTACGAGCAGTACTTC	CASAGTSGASSYEQYF
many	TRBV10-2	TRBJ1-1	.	TGCGCCAGCAGTGAAAGGGGGGCCAGGGGCGAGGTGGGCACTGAAGCTTTCTTT	CASSERGARGEVGTEAFF
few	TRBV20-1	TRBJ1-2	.	TGCAGTGCTAGGGAGACAGCTTCTAACTATGGCTACACCTTC	CSARETASNYGYTF
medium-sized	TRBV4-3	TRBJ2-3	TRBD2	TGCGCCAGCAGCCAAGAAACTAGCGGTTACACAGATACGCAGTATTTT	CASSQETSGYTDTQYF
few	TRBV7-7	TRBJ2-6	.	TGTGCTAGCAGCTTTGGGCAGGGCCGCTCTGGGGCCAACGTCCTGACTTTC	CASSFGQGRSGANVLTF
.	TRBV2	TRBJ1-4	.	TGTGCCAGCAGTGAAGGCAGAGTTTCCCTTAATGAAAAACTGTTTTTT	CASSEGRVSLNEKLFF
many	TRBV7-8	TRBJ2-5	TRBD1	TGTGCCAGCAGCCCCCCGGGACAGAATACTGAAGAGACCCAGTACTTC	CASSPPGQNTEETQYF
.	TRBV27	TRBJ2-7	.	TGTGCCAGCAGTTTATCGGTGTCACACTACGAGCAGTACTTC	CASSLSVSHYEQYF
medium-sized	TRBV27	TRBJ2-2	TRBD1	TGTGCCAGCAGTTTATTATTTTTGGGCAGGGGGCGCGACGGGGAGCTGTTTTTT	CASSLLFLGRGRDGELFF